The 29 T cell receptor beta chains below were found in one sample sequenced in a study of human T cells and chemical hapten exposure. As for time point: healthy volunteer bleed at 6 weeks. Whole blood that had not been fractionated was the source of extracted total RNA. TCRdb analysed the RACE reads with MiXCR anew, one entry per CDR3 protein. This sample carries 40,000 to 45,000 distinct CDR3 sequences, about 4% of them seen once, and the ten largest clones take around 6%. The specimen sequenced was whole blood. These receptors all come from a human donor in good health. Some clones in this sample may be carry-over from other donors' samples.

On this clonotype: A much larger clonotype is one base distant, so this may be a read error. The rearrangement links TRBV28 to TRBJ1-1, with D perhaps TRBD1 (5 bases). This CDR3 is 13 amino acids long. The germline gives CDR1 MDHEN, CDR2 SYDVKM. The CDR3, as DNA: TGTGCCAGCAGGGCCCCTGGGGGAACTGAAGCTTCCTTT. Protein product: CASRAPGGTEASF.

This clonotype was observed many times. In nucleotides, the CDR3 is TGTGCCAGCAGTTACCTCTCTATCTCGGCCACCACTGAAGCTTTCTTT. Encoded protein: CASSYLSISATTEAFF. The chain couples TRBV6-5 to TRBJ1-1; D is unclear. CDR3 length equals 16 residues. V was clipped by 2 bases and J by 4 bases, with 17 bases between them. Germline CDR1 reads MNHEY; CDR2 reads SVGAGI.

In its sample, this clonotype was seen many times. V gene TRBV29-1 combines with J gene TRBJ1-2; no clear D. V lost 2 bases and J 3 bases, leaving 7 bases between the germline ends. Germline assignment: CDR1 SQVTM and CDR2 ANQGSEA. This CDR3 contains 12 residues. The CDR3 reads CSVETVHYGYTF. CDR3 DNA: TGCAGCGTTGAAACAGTACACTATGGCTACACCTTC.

This clonotype was counted ten times or more. The rearrangement joins TRBV6-6 to TRBJ2-5, with D unresolved. The V gene's germline CDR1 is MNHNY and CDR2 SVGAGI (reference sequence). The CDR3 extends over 10 amino acids. V was trimmed by 10 bases and J by 3 bases, leaving 6 bases between them. CDR3 protein: CATKKETQYF. The CDR3 DNA reads TGTGCCACCAAAAAAGAGACCCAGTACTTC.

A word on this clonotype: This may arise from a read error, as a much more abundant clone is one base away. The chain combines TRBV6-2 or TRBV6-3 with TRBJ2-4; 9 bases are a match to TRBD2. The CDR3 sequence is 12 residues long. The V and J ends lost 10 bases and 14 bases, in that order; junction bases with no gene match: 12. Per germline, CDR1 MNHEY and CDR2 SVGEGT. The CDR3 loop reads CATIRWLAGKYF. CDR3 in DNA: TGTGCCACCATCCGCTGGCTAGCGGGAAAGTACTTC.

This clonotype appeared a single time. Given a much more abundant clone one base away, this may be a read error. CDR3 coding DNA: TGTGACAGCAGTTTCCAGGGAGGGTTGGGCACTGAAGCTTTCTTT. Translation: CDSSFQGGLGTEAFF. The chain joins TRBV28 to TRBJ1-1, with D possibly being TRBD1 (5 bases). The CDR3 totals 15 residues. Germline V gene sequence: CDR1 MDHEN, CDR2 SYDVKM.

This chain joins TRBV28 and TRBJ1-1, with D tentatively TRBD1 (5 bases). V lost 6 bases and J 2 bases, leaving 13 bases between the germline ends. Germline CDR1 MDHEN, CDR2 SYDVKM. CDR3 length equals 14 residues. The CDR3 sequence: CASRLQVGNTEAFF. The CDR3 bases are TGTGCCAGCAGGCTACAGGTGGGAAACACTGAAGCTTTCTTT.

This clonotype was detected ten times or more. The chain couples TRBV12-3 or TRBV12-4 to TRBJ1-3; no firm D call. V dropped 5 bases and J dropped 0 bases, with 8 bases sitting between them. The CDR3 covers 14 residues. The chain's CDR3 is CASSPEISGNTIYF. Here the CDR3 DNA reads TGTGCCAGCAGTCCGGAGATCTCTGGAAACACCATATATTTT.

Many counts were recorded for this clonotype. This sequence joins TRBV6-1 and TRBJ2-7; D is perhaps TRBD1 (6 bases). V was shortened by 2 bases and J by 0 bases, with 14 bases between the two germline ends. This CDR3 is 16 amino acids long. CDR1 is MNHNS, CDR2 SASEGT, per germline. This chain's CDR3 is CASSEPRGKASYEQYF. In DNA, the CDR3 is TGTGCCAGCAGTGAACCCAGGGGTAAAGCCTCCTACGAGCAGTACTTC.

The chain links TRBV7-6 to TRBJ2-5; 9 nucleotides align to TRBD1. Trimming cost V 5 bases and J 5 bases; bases outside gene matches: 3. The CDR3 is 13 residues long. In germline, CDR1 is SGHVS, CDR2 FNYEAQ. In nucleotides, the CDR3 is TGTGCCAGCAGCCCGGGACAGGGCGAGACCCAGTACTTC. Translation gives CASSPGQGETQYF.

This clonotype occurred many times. V is TRBV3-1 and J is TRBJ2-1; D gene ambiguous. The CDR3 runs 11 residues. The V end lost 4 bases, the J end lost 10 bases, and 8 bases lay between the germline ends. Looked up from germline, CDR1 is LGHDT and CDR2 is YNNKEL (reference sequence). CDR3 protein: CASSRVGEQFF. The CDR3 DNA sequence: TGTGCCAGCAGCCGGGTAGGAGAGCAGTTCTTC.

This clonotype was seen at least ten times. The rearrangement joins TRBV5-1 to TRBJ2-7; 9 bases are a match to TRBD2. From germline, CDR1 is SGHRS and CDR2 YFSETQ. The CDR3 has 16 residues. The V gene end was trimmed by 4 bases and the J gene end by 2 bases; junction bases not matched to a gene: 10. CDR3 in DNA: TGCGCCAGCAGCCGGGCCCCCCTAGCGGGAACCTACGAGCAGTACTTC. Translating it yields CASSRAPLAGTYEQYF. The whole variable domain, remainder taken from reference TRBV5-1 and TRBJ2-7, is KAGVTQTPRYLIKTRGQQVTLSCSPISGHRSVSWYQQTPGQGLQFLFEYFSETQRNKGNFPGRFSGRQFSNSRSEMNVSTLELGDSALYLCASSRAPLAGTYEQYFGPGTRLTVT.

This clonotype showed up many times. This chain uses TRBV10-2 with TRBJ1-5; no reliable D call. Germline values: CDR1 WSHSY, CDR2 SAAADI. This CDR3 has 14 residues. V lost 3 bases, J lost 0 bases, and 6 bases lay in between. CDR3 protein: CASSEMGSNQPQHF. In DNA, the CDR3 is TGCGCCAGCAGTGAAATGGGTAGCAATCAGCCCCAGCATTTT.

Ten or more counts support this clonotype. The chain links TRBV29-1 to TRBJ2-1, with D tentatively TRBD2 (6 bases). CDR3 length equals 14 residues. With 3 bases removed from V and 10 bases from J, the gap between germline ends came to 19 bases. CDR1 and CDR2 (germline): SQVTM, ANQGSEA. The CDR3 bases are TGCAGCGTTGAGGCGGGGCTAGCACTAGGGGAGCAGTTCTTC. Protein: CSVEAGLALGEQFF.

The V call is TRBV7-9, the J call TRBJ1-5, with 7 bases fitting TRBD1. CDR1 SEHNR and CDR2 FQNEAQ come from the germline V gene (reference sequence). The CDR3 loop spans 13 amino acids. The J segment lost 5 bases and the V segment lost 5 bases, leaving 3 bases of the junction unmatched. The CDR3 region has the DNA TGTGCCAGCAGCATGACAGGGTATCAGCCCCAGCATTTT. Its protein is CASSMTGYQPQHF.

The CDR3 reads CASRTGLAGYEQYF. The CDR3 DNA is TGTGCCAGCAGGACGGGACTAGCGGGATACGAGCAGTACTTC. The chain carries TRBV27 and TRBJ2-7; the match to TRBD2 covers 13 bases. The germline V gene encodes CDR1 MNHEY and CDR2 SMNVEV (reference sequence). J was trimmed by 4 bases and V by 6 bases; bases with no gene match: 3. The CDR3 contains 14 residues.

This clonotype was recorded many times. The CDR3: CASSRVRGNEQFF. CDR3 in DNA: TGTGCCAGCAGCCGGGTCAGGGGCAATGAGCAGTTCTTC. The V gene is TRBV3-1, the J gene TRBJ2-1; perhaps TRBD1 as D (6 bases). The germline CDR1 and CDR2 sequences are LGHDT and YNNKEL (reference sequence). The length of the CDR3 is 13 residues. The V gene lost 4 bases and the J gene lost 6 bases, with 10 bases spanning the gap.

This clonotype was detected ten times or more. The chain combines TRBV6-5 with TRBJ1-6; the D is unclear. CDR1 is MNHEY and CDR2 is SVGAGI in the germline V gene. The CDR3 runs to 15 residues. V gave up 7 bases and J gave up 10 bases, with 20 bases separating them. CDR3 sequence reads: CASMYRALGGSPLHF. DNA of the CDR3: TGTGCCAGCATGTACCGGGCCCTCGGAGGATCACCCCTCCACTTT.

This clonotype occurred many times. The chain is built from TRBV7-3 and TRBJ1-1; the match to TRBD1 covers 7 bases. The CDR3 runs to 15 residues. Per germline, CDR1 SGHTA and CDR2 FQGTGA. V lost 2 bases, J lost 4 bases, and 7 bases stayed unmatched. CDR3 sequence reads: CASSLSPQGVTEAFF. In nucleotides, the CDR3 is TGTGCCAGCAGCTTATCGCCCCAGGGGGTCACTGAAGCTTTCTTT.

This clonotype was counted many times. This chain connects TRBV6-6 to TRBJ1-4; no firm D call. Trimming cost V 2 bases and J 8 bases, with 3 bases left between them. Germline assignment: CDR1 MNHNY and CDR2 SVGAGI (reference sequence). The CDR3 sequence is 11 residues long. The CDR3 spells CASSYVEKLFF. CDR3 coding DNA: TGTGCCAGCAGTTACGTGGAAAAACTGTTTTTT.

This clonotype was detected many times. The V call is TRBV20-1, the J call TRBJ2-7; possibly TRBD2 for D (6 bases). V lost 3 bases and J lost 2, with 11 bases in between. CDR3 length: 13 residues. From germline, CDR1 is DFQATT and CDR2 SNEGSKA (reference sequence). CDR3 residues: CSAREGPPYEQYF. CDR3 nucleotides: TGCAGTGCTAGGGAGGGCCCGCCCTACGAGCAGTACTTC.

J is TRBJ2-6 and V is TRBV28, with D hard to call. Looked up from germline, CDR1 is MDHEN and CDR2 is SYDVKM. The CDR3 is 17 residues long. Between the trimmed V and J ends, which lost 2 bases and 0 bases, there was a span of 11 bases. CDR3 sequence (DNA): TGTGCCAGCAGTTTAGCTCTCACAGCCTCTGGGGCCAACGTCCTGACTTTC. This translates into CASSLALTASGANVLTF.

About this clonotype: Germline is not matched at one junction end, which may reflect a read error. The chain links TRBV29-1 to TRBJ2-4; a weak D match, TRBD2 (5 bases). The CDR3 spans 16 residues. CDR1 and CDR2 (germline): SQVTM, ANQGSEA. The CDR3 here is CSVVKSSLLAKDIQYF. The DNA for the CDR3 is TGCAGCGTTGTCAAATCCAGCCTTCTAGCCAAAGACATTCAGTACTTC.

The chain is built from TRBV2 and TRBJ1-6; no definite D call. CDR1 and CDR2 (germline): SNHLY, FYNNEI. The CDR3 contains 13 residues. V was cut by 6 bases and J by 3 bases, with 6 bases left in between. For the CDR3, the DNA is TGTGCCAGCAGCACGAGCTATAATTCACCCCTCCACTTT. Translation: CASSTSYNSPLHF.

This clonotype was picked up many times. The rearrangement uses TRBV28 and TRBJ2-3; D call uncertain. V lost 2 bases and J lost 7, with 10 bases in between. Germline V lookup: CDR1 MDHEN, CDR2 SYDVKM. This CDR3 is built from 13 residues. The CDR3 loop is CASSLGNPNTQYF. CDR3 sequence (DNA): TGTGCCAGCAGTTTAGGGAATCCCAATACGCAGTATTTT.

This clonotype has ten or more counts. The V gene is TRBV24-1, the J gene TRBJ2-2; 14 bases are a match to TRBD2. In germline, CDR1 is KGHDR, CDR2 SFDVKD. The CDR3 consists of 18 residues. The junction had 7 bases not matched to a gene; V was cut back by 3 bases and J by 5 bases. The DNA for the CDR3 is TGTGCCACCAGTGATACCGGGACTAGCGGGAGTATTACCGGGGAGCTGTTTTTT. Amino acid sequence: CATSDTGTSGSITGELFF.

A few counts support this clonotype. The chain is built from TRBV28 and TRBJ2-5, with 9 bases that match TRBD1. The J segment lost 5 bases and the V segment lost 6 bases, leaving 4 bases of the junction unmatched. The germline V gene has CDR1 MDHEN and CDR2 SYDVKM. The CDR3 totals 13 residues. CDR3 bases: TGTGCCAGCAGGGACAGGGGAAAGGAGACCCAGTACTTC. Protein sequence: CASRDRGKETQYF.

This clonotype was counted at least ten times. This chain connects TRBV6-5 to TRBJ1-1, with 9 nucleotides matching TRBD1. CDR1 and CDR2 from the germline V gene are MNHEY and SVGAGI. The CDR3 contains 14 residues. The V segment lost 6 bases and the J segment 1 base; nucleotides outside the gene matches: 3. CDR3 nucleotides: TGTGCCAGCAGGGAGGACAGGGGGAACACTGAAGCTTTCTTT. The encoded protein is CASREDRGNTEAFF.

This clonotype was counted at least ten times. This chain links TRBV7-9 with TRBJ1-6; D gene ambiguous. The germline CDR1 and CDR2 sequences are SEHNR and FQNEAQ (reference sequence). The CDR3 loop spans 13 amino acids. Trimming pared 4 bases from V and 7 bases from J, leaving 8 bases between. CDR3: CASSSARNSPLHF. CDR3 nucleotide sequence: TGTGCCAGCAGCTCAGCGAGGAATTCACCCCTCCACTTT.